This TCR beta chain originates from a study of cytomegalovirus exposure and HLA in healthy donors. Study at large: Earlier, almost 120 million unique TCR beta sequences were recovered from 170 million or so T cells by an analysis. Whole-study findings and limits: Analysis was performed later, and it showed HLA-associated TCR beta chains to be more clonally expanded than equally common others.

A note on this clone: Its antigen is unidentified.

CDR1 is SGHVS, CDR2 FQNEAQ, per germline. After removal of 0 bases from V and 4 bases from J, the junction contained 8 bases not matched to a gene. CDR3 length equals 17 residues. The PCR made use of 60 Vbeta and 13 Jbeta primers. Produced via immunoSEQ multiplex PCR; TCRdb's table is partial and in-frame only. The repertoire has 150,000 to 200,000 clones, 75% to 80% of them found once; the top ten carry under 8%. Material for sequencing was PBMCs. This sequence originates from a man aged 35-49 years in good health and CMV-seropositive. The J gene is TRBJ2-3, the V gene TRBV7-8; 9 bases fit TRBD2. This CDR3 reads CASSLAWLAGPSDTQYF. DNA of the CDR3: TGTGCCAGCAGCTTAGCGTGGCTAGCGGGACCATCAGATACGCAGTATTTT.